A single T cell receptor beta chain is shown here with its context. This clonotype was detected many times. The antigen it binds to is not known. Per-base qualities were not stored, and no clone one base away is much larger. The donors were 40 or so Caucasian individuals from Russia, aged roughly 6 to 100 years, who were systemically healthy. Approximately 9.3 milliliters of peripheral blood were collected from each donor into EDTA-treated Vacutainer tubes. PBMCs were isolated by Ficoll-Paque density-gradient centrifugation, with at least 7 million obtained per sample. Trizol reagent was used to extract total RNA from PBMCs, with at least 6 micrograms per sample. For every donor, an aliquot of PBMCs went through flow cytometry to measure the percentages of naive CD45RAhigh/CD27high T cells. These data come from a study of blood T cells in healthy people across ages (dated by TCRdb to between 2014 and 2017). As for the study more broadly: In model experiments, template switching captured about one uniquely barcoded TCR beta cDNA molecule for every two T cells. Using the same blood draw, the study looked at two additional independent replicas of 1 million unique cDNA reads for two donors, one aged 18 to 30 and the other aged 80 or older. Age-related changes in TCR beta repertoire diversity were measured in the study by deep sequencing normalized with unique cDNA molecular identifiers. Donors were grouped into four age groups: young (average approximately 15 years), middle-aged (roughly 37), aged (approximately 67) and long-lived (around 80). What the work shows at the level of the full study, not this receptor alone: Observed TCR beta diversity per million T cells fell roughly linearly with age, and a significant reduction was already apparent by age around 36. Estimates of total diversity from one million sequenced T cells were regarded as lower bounds and underestimates. Because profiling used bulk unsorted PBMCs, naive and antigen-experienced compartments could not be compared conclusively. There was a strong correlation between observed TCR beta diversity and the percentage of naive T cells measured by flow cytometry. Compared with the aged group, the long-lived group had more naive CD4+ T cells, fewer expanded clones and increased TCR diversity, suggesting age selection. Because the CMV infection status of the donors was unknown, age-related changes in expanded clonotypes may potentially have been confounded.

From its cysteine to its phenylalanine, the CDR3 spans 15 amino acids. Only the CDR3 DNA stays, 45 bases, in frame from base 1. V was cut back by 1 base and J by 3 bases, leaving a gap of 12 bases between them. Looking up the germline V gene yields CDR1 SGHVS and CDR2 FQNEAQ. To prepare the library, 5' RACE was applied. TCRdb names Illumina HiSeq 2500 as the instrument used. A second PCR of roughly 7 to 11 cycles was performed with a sample-barcoded 5' primer and a J-beta primer mix. A unique molecular identifier was introduced onto each TCR beta cDNA molecule by a template-switch 5' adaptor carrying 12 random nucleotides. Each sample yielded at least 3 million CDR3-containing paired-end reads. All of the RNA was converted into first-strand cDNA using the Mint cDNA synthesis kit, with a TRBC-specific oligonucleotide serving as the primer. After uracil-DNA glycosylase treatment, a first 18-cycle PCR used universal primers M1SS and BC2_uni_R on all cDNA. Turning to the authors' computational methods: For normalization, 1 million high-quality reads were randomly selected from each sample, with every read carrying a distinct molecular identifier. Reads with shared molecular identifiers were discarded instead of being binned into consensus sequences. MiTCR, set to a Q25 quality threshold and the strictest error-elimination algorithm, was used for CDR3 identification, clonotype clustering and error correction. A nonparametric unseen species model using Euler transformation provided a lower-bound estimate of total TCR beta diversity. The public reads were reanalyzed by TCRdb: fastp trimming at Q25, MiXCR alignment, in-frame beta chains only. Here each entry gathers all rows of one CDR3 protein and keeps the most common genes and DNA. The V and J calls were determined by TCRdb, not by the authors. This sample holds 800,000 to 950,000 distinct CDR3 sequences; 25% to 30% were observed only once. The ten largest clones take up about 9.4% of the sample.

This sample was shared with a second study, whose subject was T cells of mothers and their children. Per that second paper: Nine systemically healthy Caucasian individuals served as donors, namely three mothers together with their six children. cDNA synthesis used all of the extracted RNA, with around 1.6 ug of RNA in each 15 ul reaction. In the second PCR, sample barcodes and 2-4 random nucleotides were introduced via the M1S primer. More than 8 million TCR beta CDR3 reads were obtained from each mother, and 2.5 million to 3 million reads were obtained from each child. In both related and unrelated pairs, thymic selection shapes the output of TCR recombination in a similar way, with inherited differences having only a minor effect. Normalized repertoire overlap was always slightly but never significantly higher in related than unrelated mother-child pairs. No persistent microchimeric T cell clones were detected, at a sensitivity of around 97 clones per million clonotypes. The study used deep NGS to compare TCR beta repertoires of mothers and children, seeking features distinguishing related mother-child pairs from unrelated individuals. The mean age was 40 +/- 4 years for the mothers and about 10 +/- 4 years for the children. After adapter ligation with NEBNext reagents, the libraries were sequenced on Illumina HiSeq 2000 with 100+100 nt paired-end reads. Mother and child libraries were prepared a month apart and sequenced in separate runs to prevent cross-contamination. For each donor, between about 450,000 and 2,300,000 distinct TCR beta clonotypes were identified. Naive TCR beta clonotypes were estimated from low-frequency clonotypes matched to each donor's FACS-determined naive share, without sorting.

The rearranged segments are TRBV7-8 and TRBJ1-2; the D gene identity is not certain. The sequence came from a woman in her thirties or forties in good health. The sample consisted of blood. The DNA reads TGTGCCAGCAGCTTAGAGGTTAGGACGGACTATGGCTACACCTTC. Translated, this is CASSLEVRTDYGYTF.